Below, 14 T cell receptor beta chains from the same sample are listed, as sequenced in a study of cytomegalovirus exposure and HLA in healthy donors. PCR was performed using 60 Vbeta and 13 Jbeta primers. Assay: immunoSEQ multiplex PCR; the TCRdb copy retains only in-frame clones and omits some. The sample carries around 180,000 clones, about four fifths recorded once. Sequences were obtained from PBMCs. These receptors all stem from a girl aged 10 to 17 in good health and CMV-seropositive.

V usage is TRBV5-6 and J usage is TRBJ1-1; 8 bases fit TRBD1. This CDR3 spans 18 amino acids. Trimming cost V 3 bases and J 1 base; bases outside gene matches: 14. Germline CDR1 reads SGHDT; CDR2 reads YYEEEE. The CDR3 spells CASSCTPTGVPGNTEAFF. CDR3 in DNA: TGTGCCAGCAGCTGCACACCGACAGGGGTCCCAGGGAACACTGAAGCTTTCTTT.

The rearrangement joins TRBV6-5 to TRBJ1-2; TRBD1 aligns across 8 bases. J gave up 6 bases and V 2 bases, and 8 bases lay outside the gene matches. The CDR3 runs to 15 residues. Germline loops: CDR1 MNHEY, CDR2 SVGAGI. The CDR3 DNA sequence: TGTGCCAGCAGTTACCGCGCTGACAGGGGAAATGGCTACACCTTC. This gives the protein CASSYRADRGNGYTF.

CDR3 residues: CSVVSRANTEAFF. CDR3 nucleotides: TGCAGCGTTGTCTCCAGGGCGAACACTGAAGCTTTCTTT. This chain connects TRBV29-1 to TRBJ1-1, with D tentatively TRBD1 (5 bases). Germline CDR1 SQVTM, CDR2 ANQGSEA. V shed 4 bases and J shed 1 base, with 10 bases lying between them. This CDR3 spans 13 amino acids. Using reference TRBV29-1 and TRBJ1-1 for the parts outside the CDR3, the full variable domain is SAVISQKPSRDICQRGTSLTIQCQVDSQVTMMFWYRQQPGQSLTLIATANQGSEATYESGFVIDKFPISRPNLTFSTLTVSNMSPEDSSIYLCSVVSRANTEAFFGQGTRLTVV.

This clone was found once. The chain carries TRBV19 and TRBJ1-3; D remains ambiguous. Trimming removed 5 bases at V and 5 bases at J, with 13 bases between. This CDR3 region has 14 residues. Per the germline V gene, CDR1 is LNHDA and CDR2 is SQIVND (reference sequence). The CDR3 sequence is CASSLSAPRNTIYF. Written as DNA, the CDR3 is TGTGCCAGTAGTCTCAGTGCACCGAGAAACACCATATATTTT. Full variable domain (outside the CDR3, taken from reference TRBV19 and TRBJ1-3): DGGITQSPKYLFRKEGQNVTLSCEQNLNHDAMYWYRQDPGQGLRLIYYSQIVNDFQKGDIAEGYSVSREKKESFPLTVTSAQKNPTAFYLCASSLSAPRNTIYFGEGSWLTVV.

The chain employs TRBV5-1 and TRBJ2-5; weak D call: TRBD2 (6 bases). This CDR3 has 16 amino acids. Germline V lookup: CDR1 SGHRS, CDR2 YFSETQ. The germline V and J ends were trimmed by 4 bases and 4 bases, with 20 bases remaining between them. CDR3 residues: CASSQMGLSGLETQYF. The CDR3, as DNA: TGCGCCAGCAGCCAAATGGGACTTTCTGGGTTAGAGACCCAGTACTTC.

This clone has just a few counts. V and J are TRBV6-6 and TRBJ1-5; D is uncertain. Trimming stripped 7 bases from V and 4 bases from J, with 17 bases between. Germline loops: CDR1 MNHNY, CDR2 SVGAGI (reference sequence). CDR3 length equals 15 residues. The CDR3 protein is CASTPQSRSNQPQHF. The CDR3, as DNA: TGTGCCAGCACCCCTCAGTCCAGGTCAAATCAGCCCCAGCATTTT.

This chain's CDR3 is CASSVSDYPTYNEQFF. The CDR3 bases are TGTGCCAGTAGCGTATCGGACTACCCAACCTACAATGAGCAGTTCTTC. The chain uses TRBV19 and TRBJ2-1; D is perhaps TRBD2 (6 bases). In germline, CDR1 is LNHDA, CDR2 SQIVND (reference sequence). Trimming removed 6 bases at V and 2 bases at J, with 17 bases between. CDR3 length equals 16 residues.

The chain combines TRBV19 with TRBJ1-5; D perhaps matches TRBD1 (5 bases). CDR1 and CDR2 (germline): LNHDA, SQIVND (reference sequence). V shed 0 bases and J shed 7 bases, with 13 bases lying between them. The CDR3 extends over 15 amino acids. The CDR3 spells CASSIEGQGVQPQHF. The CDR3 region has the DNA TGTGCCAGTAGTATAGAGGGGCAGGGCGTCCAGCCCCAGCATTTT. Supplemented by reference TRBV19 and TRBJ1-5, the full variable domain reads DGGITQSPKYLFRKEGQNVTLSCEQNLNHDAMYWYRQDPGQGLRLIYYSQIVNDFQKGDIAEGYSVSREKKESFPLTVTSAQKNPTAFYLCASSIEGQGVQPQHFGDGTRLSIL.

The gene calls are TRBV6-5 and TRBJ1-1; D possibly corresponds to TRBD1 (6 bases). Deletions cut 5 bases from V and 3 bases from J, with 13 bases between. Germline lookup yields CDR1 MNHEY and CDR2 SVGAGI. The CDR3 has 14 amino acids. CDR3 amino acids: CASSTRGKDTEAFF. In DNA, the CDR3 is TGTGCCAGCAGTACGAGGGGGAAGGACACTGAAGCTTTCTTT.

J is TRBJ2-5 and V is TRBV5-4, with TRBD1 matching over 9 bases. Germline trimming cut 4 bases from V and 12 bases from J; bases unmatched to any gene: 16. The CDR3 covers 15 residues. Germline CDR1 SGHNT, CDR2 YYREEE (reference sequence). The CDR3 protein is CASSGRRDRVSEKYF. Written as DNA, the CDR3 is TGTGCCAGCAGCGGGCGCCGGGACAGGGTGTCGGAAAAGTACTTC.

This sequence joins TRBV6-5 and TRBJ1-3; 12 nucleotides align to TRBD1. CDR3 length equals 16 residues. From germline, CDR1 is MNHEY and CDR2 SVGAGI. Trimming cost V 4 bases and J 0 bases; bases outside gene matches: 1. The CDR3 region has the DNA TGTGCCAGCAGTTGGGGACAGGGGGCCTCTGGAAACACCATATATTTT. It is translated as CASSWGQGASGNTIYF.

This chain links TRBV6-1 with TRBJ2-4, with 8 bases matching TRBD1. The CDR3 spans 15 residues. The germline gives CDR1 MNHNS, CDR2 SASEGT. With V trimmed by 8 bases and J by 1 base, 7 bases remained unmatched. The chain's CDR3 is CASDRQGLAKNIQYF. The CDR3 DNA follows: TGTGCCAGCGATAGACAGGGGTTGGCCAAAAACATTCAGTACTTC.

This chain uses TRBV6-1 with TRBJ1-2; D gene unclear. Trimming removed 3 bases at V and 6 bases at J, with 14 bases between. Germline CDR1 reads MNHNS; CDR2 reads SASEGT. This CDR3 has 14 amino acids. The CDR3 DNA sequence: TGTGCCAGCAGTGATATTTCGGGGTTCGATGGCTACACCTTC. Translation: CASSDISGFDGYTF.

Only one count was recorded for this clone. The gene calls are TRBV30 and TRBJ2-2; no definite D call. CDR1 and CDR2 from the germline V gene are GTSNPN and SVGIG (reference sequence). The CDR3 has 11 amino acids. Between the trimmed V and J ends, which lost 4 bases and 6 bases, there was a span of 6 bases. CDR3 coding DNA: TGTGCCTGGACCGTTGCCGGGGAGCTGTTTTTT. Translation: CAWTVAGELFF.